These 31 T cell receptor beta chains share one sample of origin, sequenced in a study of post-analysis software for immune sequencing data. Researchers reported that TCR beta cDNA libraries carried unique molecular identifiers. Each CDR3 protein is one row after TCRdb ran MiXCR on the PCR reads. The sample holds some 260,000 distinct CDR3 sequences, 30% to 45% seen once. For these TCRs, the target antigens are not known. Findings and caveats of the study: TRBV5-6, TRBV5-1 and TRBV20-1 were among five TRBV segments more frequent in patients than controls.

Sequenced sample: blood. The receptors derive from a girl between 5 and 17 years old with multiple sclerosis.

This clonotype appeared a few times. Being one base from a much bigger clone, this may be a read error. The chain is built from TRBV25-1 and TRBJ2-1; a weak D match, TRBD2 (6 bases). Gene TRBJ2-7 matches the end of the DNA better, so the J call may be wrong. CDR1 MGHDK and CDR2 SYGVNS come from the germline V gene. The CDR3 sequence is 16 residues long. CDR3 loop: CASSDREDESYNEQYF. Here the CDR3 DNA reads TGTGCCAGCAGTGACAGGGAGGATGAATCCTACAATGAGCAGTACTTC.

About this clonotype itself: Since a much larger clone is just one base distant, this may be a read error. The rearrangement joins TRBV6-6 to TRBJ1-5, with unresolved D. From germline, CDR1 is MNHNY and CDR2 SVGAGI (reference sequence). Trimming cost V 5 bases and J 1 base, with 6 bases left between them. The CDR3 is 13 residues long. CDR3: CASSQRSNQPQHF. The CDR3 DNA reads TGTGCCAGCAGTCAGAGGAGCAATCAGCCCCAGCATTTT.

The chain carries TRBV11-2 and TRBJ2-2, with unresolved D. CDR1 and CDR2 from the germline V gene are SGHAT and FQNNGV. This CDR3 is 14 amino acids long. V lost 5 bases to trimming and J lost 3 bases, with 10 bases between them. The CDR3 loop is CASSTEMDTGELFF. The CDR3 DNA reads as TGTGCCAGCAGCACGGAGATGGACACCGGGGAGCTGTTTTTT.

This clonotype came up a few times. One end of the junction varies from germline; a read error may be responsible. The CDR3 DNA is TGCGCCAGCAGCTTGACGTCGATGGGCCACACGAACACCAGGGAGCTGTTTTTT. Protein sequence: CASSLTSMGHTNTRELFF. The rearrangement joins TRBV5-1 to TRBJ2-2; D is uncertain. CDR1 is SGHRS and CDR2 is YFSETQ in the germline V gene. This CDR3 comprises 18 residues.

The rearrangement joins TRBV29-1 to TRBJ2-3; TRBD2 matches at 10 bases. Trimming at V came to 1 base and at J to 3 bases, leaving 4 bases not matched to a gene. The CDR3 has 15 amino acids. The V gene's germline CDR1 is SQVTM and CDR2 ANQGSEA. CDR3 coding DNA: TGCAGCGTTGAAGGGACTAGCGGCGCTACAGATACGCAGTATTTT. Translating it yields CSVEGTSGATDTQYF.

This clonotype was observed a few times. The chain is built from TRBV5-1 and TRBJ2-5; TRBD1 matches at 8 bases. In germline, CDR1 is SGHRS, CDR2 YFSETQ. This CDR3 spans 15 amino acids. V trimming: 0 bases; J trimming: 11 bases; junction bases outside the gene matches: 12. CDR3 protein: CASSLGQGIAHEQYF. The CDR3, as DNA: TGCGCCAGCAGCTTGGGACAGGGGATTGCCCATGAGCAGTACTTC.

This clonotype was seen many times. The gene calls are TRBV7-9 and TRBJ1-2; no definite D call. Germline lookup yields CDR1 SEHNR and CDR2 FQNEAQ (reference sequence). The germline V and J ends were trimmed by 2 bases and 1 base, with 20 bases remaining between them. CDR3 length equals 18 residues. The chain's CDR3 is CASSLLEGFKSGNYGYTF. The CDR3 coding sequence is TGTGCCAGCAGCTTACTCGAGGGTTTTAAGAGCGGTAACTATGGCTACACCTTC.

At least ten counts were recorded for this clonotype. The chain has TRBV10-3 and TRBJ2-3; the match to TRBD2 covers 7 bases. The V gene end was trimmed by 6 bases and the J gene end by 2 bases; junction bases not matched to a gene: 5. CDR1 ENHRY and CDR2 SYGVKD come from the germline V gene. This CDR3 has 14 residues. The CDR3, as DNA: TGTGCCATCAGCGCCGGGACTACCACAGATACGCAGTATTTT. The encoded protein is CAISAGTTTDTQYF.

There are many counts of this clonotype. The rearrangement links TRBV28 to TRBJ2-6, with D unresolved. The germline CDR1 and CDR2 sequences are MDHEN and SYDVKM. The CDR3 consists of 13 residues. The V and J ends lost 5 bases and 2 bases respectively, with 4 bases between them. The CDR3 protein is CASSETGANVLTF. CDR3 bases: TGTGCCAGCAGTGAAACTGGGGCCAACGTCCTGACTTTC. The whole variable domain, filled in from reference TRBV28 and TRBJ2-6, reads DVKVTQSSRYLVKRTGEKVFLECVQDMDHENMFWYRQDPGLGLRLIYFSYDVKMKEKGDIPEGYSVSREKKERFSLILESASTNQTSMYLCASSETGANVLTFGAGSRLTVL.

The DNA for the CDR3 is TGCGCCAGCAGCACCACAGGGGGGGCTGAAGCTTTCTTT. Protein product: CASSTTGGAEAFF. The genes are TRBV5-1 and TRBJ1-1, with TRBD1 matching over 8 bases. The CDR3 spans 13 residues. Germline V lookup: CDR1 SGHRS, CDR2 YFSETQ. V gave up 4 bases and J gave up 6 bases; unmatched junction bases: 5.

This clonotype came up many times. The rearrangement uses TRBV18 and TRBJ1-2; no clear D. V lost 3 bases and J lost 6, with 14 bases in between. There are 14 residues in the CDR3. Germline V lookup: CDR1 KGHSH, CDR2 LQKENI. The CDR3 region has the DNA TGTGCCAGCTCACCCCTCGGGCAGAAGGATGGCTACACCTTC. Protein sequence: CASSPLGQKDGYTF.

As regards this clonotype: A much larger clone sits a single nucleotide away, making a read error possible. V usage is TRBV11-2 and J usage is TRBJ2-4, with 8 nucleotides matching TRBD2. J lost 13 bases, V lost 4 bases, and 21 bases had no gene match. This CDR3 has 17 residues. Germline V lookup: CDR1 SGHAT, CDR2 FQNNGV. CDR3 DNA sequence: TGTGCCAGCAGCTCGCTCAGACTAGCGCTTGAGTGGAATGAGCAGTACTTC. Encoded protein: CASSSLRLALEWNEQYF.

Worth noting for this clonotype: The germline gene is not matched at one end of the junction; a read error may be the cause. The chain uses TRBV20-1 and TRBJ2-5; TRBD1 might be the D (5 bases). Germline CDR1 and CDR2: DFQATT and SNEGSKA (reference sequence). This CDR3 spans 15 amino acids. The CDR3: CSARGPQGVQETQYF. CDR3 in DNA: TGCAGTGCTAGAGGTCCTCAGGGCGTCCAAGAGACCCAGTATTTC.

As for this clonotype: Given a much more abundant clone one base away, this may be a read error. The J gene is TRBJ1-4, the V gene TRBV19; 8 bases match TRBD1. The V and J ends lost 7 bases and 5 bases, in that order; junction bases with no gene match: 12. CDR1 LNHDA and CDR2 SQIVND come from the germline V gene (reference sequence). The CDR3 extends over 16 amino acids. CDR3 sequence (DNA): TGTGCCAGTAAGGGGCCCAGGGGGCGAGCGAATGAAAAACTGTTTTTT. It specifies CASKGPRGRANEKLFF. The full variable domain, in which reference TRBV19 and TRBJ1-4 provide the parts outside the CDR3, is DGGITQSPKYLFRKEGQNVTLSCEQNLNHDAMYWYRQDPGQGLRLIYYSQIVNDFQKGDIAEGYSVSREKKESFPLTVTSAQKNPTAFYLCASKGPRGRANEKLFFGSGTQLSVL.

This CDR3 reads CASSNSPNTEAFF. CDR3 sequence (DNA): TGTGCCAGTAGTAATTCACCGAACACTGAAGCTTTCTTT. The chain joins TRBV19 to TRBJ1-1; no clear D gene. Trimming cost V 4 bases and J 1 base, with 7 bases left between them. CDR1 LNHDA and CDR2 SQIVND come from the germline V gene (reference sequence). The CDR3 length is 13 residues.

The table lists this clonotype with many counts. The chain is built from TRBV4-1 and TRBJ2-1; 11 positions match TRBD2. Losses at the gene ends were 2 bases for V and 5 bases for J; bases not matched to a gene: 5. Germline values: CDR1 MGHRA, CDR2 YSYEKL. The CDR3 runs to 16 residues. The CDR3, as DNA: TGCGCCAGCAGCCAACCGGGACTAGCGGCCAACAATGAGCAGTTCTTC. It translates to CASSQPGLAANNEQFF.

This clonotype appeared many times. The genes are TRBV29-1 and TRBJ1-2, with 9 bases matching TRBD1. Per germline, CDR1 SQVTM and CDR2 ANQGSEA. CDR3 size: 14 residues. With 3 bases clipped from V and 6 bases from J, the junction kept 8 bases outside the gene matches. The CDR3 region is CSVEGQGYSNGYTF. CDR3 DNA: TGCAGCGTTGAGGGACAGGGCTATTCTAATGGCTACACCTTC. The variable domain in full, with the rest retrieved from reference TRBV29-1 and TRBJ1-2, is SAVISQKPSRDICQRGTSLTIQCQVDSQVTMMFWYRQQPGQSLTLIATANQGSEATYESGFVIDKFPISRPNLTFSTLTVSNMSPEDSSIYLCSVEGQGYSNGYTFGSGTRLTVV.

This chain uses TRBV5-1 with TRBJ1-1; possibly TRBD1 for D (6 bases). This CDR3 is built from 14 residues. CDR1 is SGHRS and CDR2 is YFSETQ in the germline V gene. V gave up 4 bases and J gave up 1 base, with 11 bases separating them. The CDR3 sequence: CASSPQGRNTEAFF. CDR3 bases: TGCGCCAGCAGCCCACAGGGAAGGAACACTGAAGCTTTCTTT.

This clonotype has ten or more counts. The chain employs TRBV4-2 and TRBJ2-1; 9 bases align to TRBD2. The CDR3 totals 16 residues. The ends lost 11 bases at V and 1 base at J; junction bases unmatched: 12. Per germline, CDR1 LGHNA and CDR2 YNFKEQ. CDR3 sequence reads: CAVRDSGRGSYNEQFF. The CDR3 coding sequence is TGTGCCGTCCGGGATAGCGGGAGAGGATCCTACAATGAGCAGTTCTTC.

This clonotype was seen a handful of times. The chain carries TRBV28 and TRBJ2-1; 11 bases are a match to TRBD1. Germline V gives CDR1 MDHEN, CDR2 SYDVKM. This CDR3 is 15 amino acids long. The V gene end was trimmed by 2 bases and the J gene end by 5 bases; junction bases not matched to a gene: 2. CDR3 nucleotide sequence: TGTGCCAGCAGTTTAGGGACAGGGGGGAACAATGAGCAGTTCTTC. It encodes CASSLGTGGNNEQFF.

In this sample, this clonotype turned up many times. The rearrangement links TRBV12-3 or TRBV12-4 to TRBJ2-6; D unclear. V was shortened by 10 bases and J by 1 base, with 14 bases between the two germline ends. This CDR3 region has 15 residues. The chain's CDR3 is CATSPGNSGANVLTF. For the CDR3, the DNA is TGTGCCACCAGCCCAGGTAATTCTGGGGCCAACGTCCTGACTTTC.

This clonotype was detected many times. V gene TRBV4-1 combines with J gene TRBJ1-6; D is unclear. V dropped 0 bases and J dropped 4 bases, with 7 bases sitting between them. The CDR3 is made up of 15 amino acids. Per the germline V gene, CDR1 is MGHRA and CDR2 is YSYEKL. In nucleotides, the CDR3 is TGCGCCAGCAGCCAAGATCTACAGTATAATTCACCCCTCCACTTT. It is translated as CASSQDLQYNSPLHF.

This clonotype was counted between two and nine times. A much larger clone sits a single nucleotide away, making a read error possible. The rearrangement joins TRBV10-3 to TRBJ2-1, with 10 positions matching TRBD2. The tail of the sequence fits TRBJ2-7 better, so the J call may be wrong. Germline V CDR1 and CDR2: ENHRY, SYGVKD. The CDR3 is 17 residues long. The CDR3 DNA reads TGTGCCATCAGGCGAGGGAGCGGGAGGGCCTCCTACAATGAGCAGTACTTC. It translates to CAIRRGSGRASYNEQYF.

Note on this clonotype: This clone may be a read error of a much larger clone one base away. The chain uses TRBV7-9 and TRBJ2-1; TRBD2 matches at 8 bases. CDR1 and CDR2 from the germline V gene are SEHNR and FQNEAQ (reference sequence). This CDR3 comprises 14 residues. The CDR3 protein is CAGSFTSGADLQFF. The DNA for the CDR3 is TGTGCCGGCAGCTTTACTAGCGGTGCTGACCTACAGTTCTTC.

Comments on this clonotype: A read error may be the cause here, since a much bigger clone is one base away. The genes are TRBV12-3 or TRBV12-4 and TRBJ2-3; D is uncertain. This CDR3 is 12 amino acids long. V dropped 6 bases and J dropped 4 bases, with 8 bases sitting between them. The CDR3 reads CASRISADTQYF. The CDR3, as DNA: TGTGCCAGCAGGATAAGCGCAGATACGCAGTATTTT.

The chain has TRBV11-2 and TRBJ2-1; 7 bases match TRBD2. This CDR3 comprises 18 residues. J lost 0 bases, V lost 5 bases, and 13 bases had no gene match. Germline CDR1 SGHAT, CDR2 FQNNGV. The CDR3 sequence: CASSRRALRGGSYNEQFF. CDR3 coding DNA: TGTGCCAGCAGCCGGAGGGCCCTCCGCGGGGGCTCCTACAATGAGCAGTTCTTC.

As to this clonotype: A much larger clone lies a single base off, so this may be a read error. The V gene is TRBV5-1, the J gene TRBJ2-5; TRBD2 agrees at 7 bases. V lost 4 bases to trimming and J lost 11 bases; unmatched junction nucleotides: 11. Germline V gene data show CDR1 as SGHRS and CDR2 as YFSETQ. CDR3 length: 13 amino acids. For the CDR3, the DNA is TGCGCCAGCAGCATCGGGACTACCAATGAGCAGTACTTC. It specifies CASSIGTTNEQYF.

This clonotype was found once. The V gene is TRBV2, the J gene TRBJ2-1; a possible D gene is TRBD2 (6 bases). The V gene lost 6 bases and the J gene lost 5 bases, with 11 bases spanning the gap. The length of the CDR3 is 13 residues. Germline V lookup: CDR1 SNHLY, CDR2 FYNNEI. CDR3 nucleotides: TGTGCCAGCAGGGGGACTTTCCACAATGAGCAGTTCTTC. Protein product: CASRGTFHNEQFF.

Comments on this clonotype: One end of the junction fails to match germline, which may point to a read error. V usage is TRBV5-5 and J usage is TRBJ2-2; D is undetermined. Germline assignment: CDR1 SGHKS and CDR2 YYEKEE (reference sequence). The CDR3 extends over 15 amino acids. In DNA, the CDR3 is TGTGCCAACAGCTTTCCGGTCTCGAACACCGGGGAGCTGTTTTTT. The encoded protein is CANSFPVSNTGELFF. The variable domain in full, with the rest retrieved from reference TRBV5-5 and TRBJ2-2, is DAGVTQSPTHLIKTRGQQVTLRCSPISGHKSVSWYQQVLGQGPQFIFQYYEKEERGRGNFPDRFSARQFPNYSSELNVNALLLGDSALYLCANSFPVSNTGELFFGEGSRLTVL.

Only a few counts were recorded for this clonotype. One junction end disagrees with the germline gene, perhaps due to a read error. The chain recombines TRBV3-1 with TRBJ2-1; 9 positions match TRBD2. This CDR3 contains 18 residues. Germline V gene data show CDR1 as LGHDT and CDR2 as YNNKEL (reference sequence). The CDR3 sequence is CASSPSPPGSGSDNGQFF. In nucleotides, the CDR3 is TGTGCCAGCAGCCCCTCCCCACCAGGTAGCGGGAGTGACAATGGGCAGTTCTTC.

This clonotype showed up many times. The CDR3 coding sequence is TGTGCCAGCCAAACTAGCGTTAATGAGCAGTTCTTC. Its protein product is CASQTSVNEQFF. This chain connects TRBV6-6 to TRBJ2-1; 7 bases align to TRBD2. CDR3 length: 12 residues. Germline CDR1 reads MNHNY; CDR2 reads SVGAGI (reference sequence). V lost 8 bases to trimming and J lost 7 bases; unmatched junction nucleotides: 5.